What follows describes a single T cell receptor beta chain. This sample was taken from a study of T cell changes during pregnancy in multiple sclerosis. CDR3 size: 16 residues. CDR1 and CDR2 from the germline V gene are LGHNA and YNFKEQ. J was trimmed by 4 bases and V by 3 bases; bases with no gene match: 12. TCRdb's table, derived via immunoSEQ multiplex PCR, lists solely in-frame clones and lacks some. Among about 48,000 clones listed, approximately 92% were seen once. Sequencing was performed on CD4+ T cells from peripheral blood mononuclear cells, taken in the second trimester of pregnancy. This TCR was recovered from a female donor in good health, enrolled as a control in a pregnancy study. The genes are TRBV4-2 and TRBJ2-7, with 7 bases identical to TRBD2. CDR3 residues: CASSHAFTSASYEQYF. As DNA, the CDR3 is TGTGCCAGCAGCCATGCCTTCACTAGCGCATCTTACGAGCAGTACTTC.